What follows are 19 T cell receptor beta chains derived from one specimen sequenced in a study of cytomegalovirus exposure and HLA in healthy donors. This PCR relied on a set of 60 Vbeta primers and 13 Jbeta primers. Assay used: immunoSEQ multiplex PCR; TCRdb lists only in-frame clones, some missing. The sample records 65,000 to 90,000 clones, roughly 78% being singletons. Sequencing was carried out using PBMCs. Receptors were obtained from a woman in her 40s in good health and CMV-seropositive.

The V gene is TRBV11-3, the J gene TRBJ1-2; no definite D call. The germline CDR1 and CDR2 sequences are SGHNT and YENEEA. V was pared by 0 bases and J by 2 bases, with 13 bases between. This CDR3 is built from 16 residues. CDR3 coding DNA: TGTGCCAGCAGCTTAGATCTTCGAGGTCTCAACTATGGCTACACCTTC. It encodes CASSLDLRGLNYGYTF.

The chain recombines TRBV5-1 with TRBJ2-3, with a possible D match to TRBD1 (8 bases). There are 16 residues in the CDR3. V was pared by 4 bases and J by 2 bases, with 17 bases between. The V gene's germline CDR1 is SGHRS and CDR2 YFSETQ. The CDR3 is CASSNGQGGATDTQYF. CDR3 nucleotides: TGCGCCAGCAGCAACGGACAGGGAGGGGCCACAGATACGCAGTATTTT.

The chain combines TRBV7-3 with TRBJ2-1; D is perhaps TRBD2 (7 bases). Germline values: CDR1 SGHTA, CDR2 FQGTGA. This CDR3 has 16 amino acids. V was pared by 4 bases and J by 3 bases, with 16 bases between. CDR3 nucleotide sequence: TGTGCCAGCAGCTCCCGAGGGGGGGCCGGCTACAATGAGCAGTTCTTC. It yields the protein CASSSRGGAGYNEQFF.

The chain employs TRBV5-1 and TRBJ2-3; D uncertain. The V gene lost 4 bases and the J gene lost 1 base, with 7 bases spanning the gap. Germline V gives CDR1 SGHRS, CDR2 YFSETQ. The CDR3 sequence is 13 residues long. The chain's CDR3 is CASSPTRTDTQYF. The CDR3 nucleotides read TGCGCCAGCAGCCCCACTCGCACAGATACGCAGTATTTT.

The chain recombines TRBV4-1 with TRBJ2-1; D possibly corresponds to TRBD1 (6 bases). The CDR3 length is 17 residues. V lost 5 bases and J lost 1, with 18 bases in between. Germline lookup yields CDR1 MGHRA and CDR2 YSYEKL. This CDR3 is CASSWRSGQLSYNEQFF. The CDR3 DNA sequence: TGCGCCAGCAGCTGGCGGTCCGGACAGCTTTCCTACAATGAGCAGTTCTTC.

The genes are TRBV5-1 and TRBJ1-2, with a weak D call TRBD1 (5 bases). The CDR3 is 16 amino acids. Between the trimmed V and J ends, which lost 0 bases and 6 bases, there was a span of 18 bases. CDR1 and CDR2 from the germline V gene are SGHRS and YFSETQ. CDR3 DNA sequence: TGCGCCAGCAGCTTGGGGGTTGGCACAGGCGCGGATGGCTACACCTTC. Translation gives CASSLGVGTGADGYTF.

The V and J genes are TRBV5-6 and TRBJ1-2; 7 nucleotides agree with TRBD1. The CDR3 loop spans 15 amino acids. V lost 0 bases and J lost 3; bases outside the gene matches: 5. Germline-derived CDR1 and CDR2 are SGHDT and YYEEEE. This chain's CDR3 is CASSLVQGVYYGYTF. The CDR3 nucleotides read TGTGCCAGCAGCTTGGTTCAGGGGGTTTACTATGGCTACACCTTC.

The gene calls are TRBV7-9 and TRBJ2-5, with D tentatively TRBD2 (6 bases). Germline CDR1 reads SEHNR; CDR2 reads FQNEAQ (reference sequence). V was pared by 3 bases and J by 3 bases, with 8 bases between. The CDR3 is made up of 13 amino acids. The CDR3, as DNA: TGTGCCAGCAGCTTCGGAGGGGAAGAGACCCAGTACTTC. Its translation is CASSFGGEETQYF.

This clone was seen just once. The chain employs TRBV5-1 and TRBJ1-1, with D hard to call. Trimming removed 1 base from V and 0 bases from J, with 13 bases in between. The CDR3 is made up of 16 amino acids. Germline CDR1 SGHRS, CDR2 YFSETQ. CDR3 coding DNA: TGCGCCAGCAGCTTGTTCCCAGGCTATATGAACACTGAAGCTTTCTTT. The encoded protein is CASSLFPGYMNTEAFF.

In its sample, this clone was seen a few times. J is TRBJ1-5 and V is TRBV7-2, with 9 bases matching TRBD1. CDR3 length: 15 residues. The J segment lost 9 bases and the V segment lost 1 base, leaving 7 bases of the junction unmatched. From germline, CDR1 is SGHTA and CDR2 FQGNSA. Here the CDR3 DNA reads TGTGCCAGCAGCTTAGGAGGACAGGGGCGCCGGCCCCAGCATTTT. Translating it yields CASSLGGQGRRPQHF.

V and J are TRBV15 and TRBJ2-7; 8 bases fit TRBD2. Unmatched junction bases numbered 5, after V lost 4 bases and J lost 3 bases. Germline V CDR1 and CDR2: LNHNV, YYDKDF (reference sequence). CDR3 length equals 14 residues. CDR3 DNA: TGTGCCACCAGCAAAGAACTAGCGGTCTACGAGCAGTACTTC. Amino acids: CATSKELAVYEQYF.

J is TRBJ1-4 and V is TRBV6-1, with D unclear. This CDR3 region has 14 residues. The germline V gene has CDR1 MNHNS and CDR2 SASEGT. V dropped 5 bases and J dropped 0 bases, with 7 bases sitting between them. The DNA for the CDR3 is TGTGCCAGCAGTCCTCAGACAACTAATGAAAAACTGTTTTTT. This codes for CASSPQTTNEKLFF.

The chain employs TRBV29-1 and TRBJ2-1; perhaps TRBD2 as D (6 bases). There are 12 residues in the CDR3. CDR1 SQVTM and CDR2 ANQGSEA come from the germline V gene. Trimming took off 4 bases at V and 8 bases at J, with 12 bases between the two ends. The CDR3 region has the DNA TGCAGCGTTGGGGGGGTTCCCGATGAGCAGTTCTTC. Translating gives CSVGGVPDEQFF.

The chain employs TRBV30 and TRBJ1-2; D perhaps matches TRBD1 (5 bases). The CDR3 is 13 amino acids. Germline-derived CDR1 and CDR2 are GTSNPN and SVGIG (reference sequence). Trimming left V 3 bases short and J 3 bases short, with 11 bases between. The DNA for the CDR3 is TGTGCCTGGAGCCCGTCCAGGGACTATGGCTACACCTTC. This gives the protein CAWSPSRDYGYTF.

The chain's CDR3 is CASSSMSGGAGEQYF. The DNA of the CDR3 is TGTGCCAGCAGCAGTATGAGCGGGGGGGCTGGCGAGCAGTACTTC. V usage is TRBV7-6 and J usage is TRBJ2-7; 10 nucleotides line up with TRBD2. Trimming took 5 bases from V and 6 from J; bases not matched to a gene: 10. This CDR3 is built from 15 residues. Germline V lookup: CDR1 SGHVS, CDR2 FNYEAQ.

The V and J genes are TRBV6-1 and TRBJ1-5, with D possibly TRBD1 on 5 matching bases. This CDR3 is built from 15 residues. Germline V gene lookup returns CDR1 MNHNS and CDR2 SASEGT. V was clipped by 0 bases and J by 8 bases, with 14 bases between them. CDR3 DNA: TGTGCCAGCAGTGAAGCGCTAGGGGAAGATAAGCCCCAGCATTTT. This sequence encodes CASSEALGEDKPQHF.

This clone came up a few times. The chain uses TRBV5-6 and TRBJ1-6; 8 bases fit TRBD1. The CDR3 has 13 residues. CDR1 SGHDT and CDR2 YYEEEE come from the germline V gene. The ends lost 7 bases at V and 8 bases at J; junction bases unmatched: 5. This CDR3 is CASGRDRHSPLHF. CDR3 coding DNA: TGTGCCAGCGGACGGGACAGGCATTCACCCCTCCACTTT.

In this sample, this clone turned up once. The V call is TRBV9, the J call TRBJ2-1; 14 bases are shared with TRBD2. The trim removed 4 bases at V and 0 bases at J, leaving 9 bases unmatched. The CDR3 totals 19 residues. The germline V gene encodes CDR1 SGDLS and CDR2 YYNGEE. The CDR3 bases are TGTGCCAGCAGCCCTGGGACTAGCGGGGGCTATAGCTCCTACAATGAGCAGTTCTTC. Translating it yields CASSPGTSGGYSSYNEQFF.

This sequence joins TRBV2 and TRBJ2-3; the match to TRBD1 covers 7 bases. Germline V CDR1 and CDR2: SNHLY, FYNNEI. V gave up 3 bases and J gave up 7 bases; unmatched junction bases: 10. This CDR3 region has 15 residues. CDR3 residues: CASSDPGGKKNTQYF. CDR3 nucleotide sequence: TGTGCCAGCAGTGACCCAGGGGGAAAAAAAAATACGCAGTATTTT.